This TCR beta chain derives from a study of CD8+ T cells in alopecia areata (dated by TCRdb to between 2017 and 2018). Notes on the research overall: To study T cell clonal expansion in alopecia areata, the researchers applied high-throughput TCRbeta sequencing to both the C3H/HeJ mouse model and human patients. immunoSEQ multiplex PCR using 35 Vbeta forward primers and 13 Jbeta reverse primers was used to amplify TCRbeta CDR3 regions. Scalp tissue and sorted CD4+ and CD8+ peripheral blood T cells from patchy and totalis/universalis alopecia areata patients and from healthy controls were covered by human TCRbeta sequencing. Scalp clonality was compared among normal scalp (n=4), patchy alopecia areata scalp (n=8), and alopecia totalis/universalis scalp (n=8). The RNA source kit depended on sample type: the PAXgene miRNA kit for fixed scalp, the miRNeasy kit for PBMCs, and the RNeasy kit for mouse skin. Study-wide findings and limitations: TCR sequences shared between patients were less clear than in mice, possibly partly because of HLA diversity in the patient population. Scalp TCR repertoire analysis is complicated because resident alphabeta T cells in normal human skin are also sequenced, whereas mouse skin is dominated by gammadelta T cells. Compared with normal scalp, lesional scalp had higher clonality and more expanded CD8+ clones, particularly in alopecia totalis/universalis, a pattern that suggests antigenic drive.

Lesional scalp punch biopsies and peripheral blood were obtained from alopecia areata patients. PBMCs were isolated by density centrifugation and stained for CD3, CD4 and CD8, and CD4+ and CD8+ T cells were sorted on a FACSAria. Untreated alopecia areata patients were recruited as part of a multicenter biomarker study. Blood CD8+ T cells from a handful of biomarker-study patients were further sorted into NKG2D-low and NKG2D-high fractions. Receptor amplification or capture employed the immunoSEQ multiplex PCR assay. RNA was extracted from all samples and reverse transcribed into cDNA as template for TCR sequencing. SuperScript III was used to make first-strand cDNA, primed with a 2:1 mix of oligo-dT and random hexamers. A synthetic immune receptor repertoire was used to gauge amplification bias, and whatever bias remained was removed computationally. The paper's processing steps were these. After raw reads were preprocessed to remove errors, the CDR3 was defined following IMGT conventions as running from the conserved cysteine to phenylalanine. Clonality was calculated as 1 minus Shannon entropy normalized by log2 of the number of productive unique TCRs. CD4 or CD8 identity of scalp clones was inferred by cross-referencing scalp TCRbeta sequences with sorted blood CD4 and CD8 repertoires. TCRdb holds this immuneACCESS table with in-frame rearrangements only. Some clones are missing; in checked studies, unresolved V genes explain under half, and the rest has no known cause. D and trimming were read from the DNA, whereas the V and J calls and clone size are those reported in that table. Recorded for this sample are tens of thousands of clones; roughly half of them occurred a single time. Approximately 5.7% of the sample belongs to the ten largest clones.

The sample holds one count of this clone. The clone's antigen remains unknown. No quality values exist for individual bases; no much larger clone is one base distant. Including cysteine and phenylalanine, the CDR3 has 11 amino acids. The CDR3 DNA has 33 bases and is translated from base 1. Reading the germline V gene gives CDR1 SNHLY and CDR2 FYNNEI. The V and J ends are trimmed by 8 bases and 9 bases, leaving 11 bases between them. Recombination joined TRBV2 with TRBJ2-4; confidence is insufficient to name the D gene. The clonotype was recovered from a human donor with alopecia areata. Sequenced sample: NKG2D-high CD8+ T cells sorted from blood. The intended sense of this specimen's cell subset or site label: sorted CD8+ NKG2D-high blood T cells. The bases are TGTGCCAGCGAGTTACCCCCCATTCAGTACTTC. This encodes CASELPPIQYF.